The rows below give T cell receptor beta chains drawn from one sample of a study of T cells in Graves' hyperthyroidism and ophthalmopathy. TCRdb reprocessed the multiplex PCR reads via MiXCR and lists one record per CDR3 protein. This sample carries about 500,000 distinct CDR3 sequences, 15% to 20% of them seen once, and the ten largest clones take roughly a sixth. The sequencing input was blood. Receptor source: a woman in her late teens or twenties with Graves' ophthalmopathy. Each CDR3 is given with its conserved first and last residue. A D gene is named only where the DNA matches it firmly. Clone size is shown for a subset of rows, as once, few, many or a class of expanded clone.

J | size | D | V | CDR3 | DNA
TRBJ1-1 | many | TRBD1 | TRBV13 | CASSPRTGGFTEAFF | TGTGCCAGCAGCCCAAGGACAGGGGGTTTCACTGAAGCTTTCTTT
TRBJ1-2 | NA | NA | TRBV9 | CASSPRDRQVGYTF | TGTGCCAGCAGCCCAAGGGACCGACAGGTGGGCTACACCTTC
TRBJ2-7 | few | NA | TRBV20-1 | CSAGDPRSYEQYF | TGCAGTGCTGGAGACCCCAGATCCTACGAGCAGTACTTC
TRBJ2-5 | few | TRBD2 | TRBV5-1 | CASSSGSGGLQETQYF | TGCGCCAGCAGCTCCGGGAGCGGGGGCCTCCAAGAGACCCAGTACTTC
TRBJ1-2 | many | NA | TRBV7-2 | CASSSPGGNYGYTF | TGTGCCAGCAGCTCCCCGGGGGGTAACTATGGCTACACCTTC
TRBJ2-5 | NA | NA | TRBV5-4 | CASSRVEESQETQYF | TGTGCCAGCAGCCGGGTAGAGGAATCACAAGAGACCCAGTACTTC
TRBJ1-1 | few | TRBD1 | TRBV12-3/TRBV12-4 | CASTDPTGRAFF | TGTGCCAGCACCGACCCGACAGGGCGGGCTTTCTTT
TRBJ2-3 | NA | TRBD2 | TRBV4-2 | CASSPEPGTRFTDTQYF | TGTGCCAGCAGCCCGGAGCCCGGGACTAGATTCACAGATACGCAGTATTTT
TRBJ1-1 | NA | NA | TRBV4-1 | CASSTRSRADTEAFF | TGCGCCAGCAGCACCCGGTCCCGGGCCGACACTGAAGCTTTCTTT
TRBJ2-1 | many | NA | TRBV28 | CASSLLAEENNEQFF | TGTGCCAGCAGTTTATTAGCGGAGGAGAACAATGAGCAGTTCTTC
TRBJ1-6 | few | TRBD1 | TRBV4-1 | CASSPGQAEAPLHF | TGCGCCAGCAGCCCGGGACAGGCGGAGGCACCCCTCCACTTT
TRBJ2-2 | few | NA | TRBV12-5 | CASGFSGPGGELFF | TGTGCTAGTGGTTTTTCAGGGCCCGGCGGGGAGCTGTTTTTT
TRBJ2-1 | NA | TRBD2 | TRBV9 | CASSARLAVYNEQFF | TGTGCCAGCAGCGCGCGACTAGCGGTATACAATGAGCAGTTCTTC
TRBJ2-3 | NA | TRBD2 | TRBV27 | CASSLGLAGVNTQYF | TGTGCCAGCAGTTTGGGACTAGCGGGAGTAAATACGCAGTATTTT
TRBJ2-3 | many | NA | TRBV5-1 | CASSLRGPERDTQYF | TGCGCCAGCAGCCTGCGGGGGCCGGAGAGAGATACGCAGTATTTT
TRBJ1-2 | many | NA | TRBV3-1 | CASRGVGGYTF | TGTGCCAGCCGGGGGGTTGGCGGCTACACCTTC
TRBJ1-2 | NA | TRBD1 | TRBV18 | CASSPSQGHGYTF | TGTGCCAGCTCACCTTCACAGGGGCATGGCTACACCTTC
TRBJ2-7 | NA | TRBD1 | TRBV19 | CASSREPGQTYEQYF | TGTGCCAGTAGTAGAGAACCGGGACAGACCTACGAGCAGTACTTC
TRBJ2-1 | NA | NA | TRBV20-1 | CSARADRRPSNEQFF | TGCAGTGCTAGAGCTGATAGGAGGCCTAGCAATGAGCAGTTCTTC
TRBJ1-5 | few | NA | TRBV5-6 | CASSLGRVGQPQHF | TGTGCCAGCAGCTTGGGCAGGGTCGGCCAGCCCCAGCATTTT
TRBJ2-5 | many | TRBD1 | TRBV28 | CASNPSPGTEETQYF | TGTGCCAGCAATCCGAGCCCCGGGACAGAAGAGACCCAGTACTTC
TRBJ1-1 | many | TRBD1 | TRBV28 | CASSFKWGQAPQEPEAFF | TGTGCCAGCAGTTTTAAGTGGGGACAGGCCCCCCAAGAACCTGAAGCTTTCTTT
TRBJ1-4 | few | NA | TRBV2 | CASGLPFEGTSNEKLFF | TGTGCCAGCGGTTTACCTTTTGAGGGGACCTCTAATGAAAAACTGTTTTTT
TRBJ1-1 | many | NA | TRBV12-3/TRBV12-4 | CASSFLSGRMNTEAFF | TGTGCCAGCAGTTTCCTCTCAGGGCGAATGAACACTGAAGCTTTCTTT
TRBJ1-6 | many | NA | TRBV27 | CASSPIRDPNSPLHF | TGTGCCAGCAGCCCTATCAGAGACCCTAATTCACCCCTCCACTTT
TRBJ2-3 | NA | TRBD2 | TRBV19 | CASSIVGLAGTDTQYF | TGTGCCAGTAGTATAGTGGGACTAGCGGGCACAGATACGCAGTATTTT